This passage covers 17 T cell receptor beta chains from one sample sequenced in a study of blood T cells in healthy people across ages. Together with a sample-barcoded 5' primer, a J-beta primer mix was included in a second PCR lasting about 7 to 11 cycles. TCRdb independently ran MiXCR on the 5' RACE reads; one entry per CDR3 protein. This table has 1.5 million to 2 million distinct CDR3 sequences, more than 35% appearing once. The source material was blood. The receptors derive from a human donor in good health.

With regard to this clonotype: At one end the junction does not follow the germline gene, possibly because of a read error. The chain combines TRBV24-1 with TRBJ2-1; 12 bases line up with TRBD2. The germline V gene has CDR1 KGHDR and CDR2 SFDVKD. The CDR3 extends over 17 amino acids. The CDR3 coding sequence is TGTGCCACCAGTGACCAGACTAGCGGGGGCCAGTACAAGGAGCAGTTCTTC. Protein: CATSDQTSGGQYKEQFF.

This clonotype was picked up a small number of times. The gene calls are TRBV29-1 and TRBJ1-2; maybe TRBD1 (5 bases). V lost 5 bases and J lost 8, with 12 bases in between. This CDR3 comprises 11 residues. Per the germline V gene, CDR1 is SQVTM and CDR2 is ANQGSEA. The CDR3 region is CSVRLGDGYTF. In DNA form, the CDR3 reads TGCAGCGTTAGGCTGGGGGACGGCTACACCTTC. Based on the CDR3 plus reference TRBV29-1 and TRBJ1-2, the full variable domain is SAVISQKPSRDICQRGTSLTIQCQVDSQVTMMFWYRQQPGQSLTLIATANQGSEATYESGFVIDKFPISRPNLTFSTLTVSNMSPEDSSIYLCSVRLGDGYTFGSGTRLTVV.

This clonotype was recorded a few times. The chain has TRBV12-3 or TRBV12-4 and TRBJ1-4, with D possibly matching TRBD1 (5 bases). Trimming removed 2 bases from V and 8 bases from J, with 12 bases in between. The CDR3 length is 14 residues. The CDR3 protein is CASSLRQGREKLFF. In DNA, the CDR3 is TGTGCCAGCAGTTTAAGGCAGGGTAGGGAAAAACTGTTTTTT.

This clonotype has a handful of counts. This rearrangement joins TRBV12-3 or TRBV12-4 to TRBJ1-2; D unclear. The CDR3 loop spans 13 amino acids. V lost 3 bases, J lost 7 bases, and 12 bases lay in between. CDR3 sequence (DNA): TGTGCCAGCAGTTTCGGCAGAAGAAGTGGCTACACCTTC. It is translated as CASSFGRRSGYTF.

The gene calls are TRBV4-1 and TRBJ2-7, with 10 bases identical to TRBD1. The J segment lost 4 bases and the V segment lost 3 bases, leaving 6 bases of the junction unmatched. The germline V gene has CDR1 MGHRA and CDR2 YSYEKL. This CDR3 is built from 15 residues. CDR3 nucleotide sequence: TGCGCCAGCAGCCACCCCGGGACAGGGGTTTACGAGCAGTACTTC. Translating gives CASSHPGTGVYEQYF.

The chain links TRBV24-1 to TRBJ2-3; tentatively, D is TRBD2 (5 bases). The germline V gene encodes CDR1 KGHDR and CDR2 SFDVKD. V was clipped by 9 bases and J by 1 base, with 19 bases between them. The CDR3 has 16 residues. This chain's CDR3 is CATQSDLWGGTDTQYF. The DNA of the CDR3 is TGTGCCACCCAAAGCGACTTATGGGGAGGCACAGATACGCAGTATTTT.

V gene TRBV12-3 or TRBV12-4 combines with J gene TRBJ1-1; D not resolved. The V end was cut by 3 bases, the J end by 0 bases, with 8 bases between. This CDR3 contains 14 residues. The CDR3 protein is CASSFAHLNTEAFF. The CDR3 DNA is TGTGCCAGCAGTTTCGCACATTTGAACACTGAAGCTTTCTTT.

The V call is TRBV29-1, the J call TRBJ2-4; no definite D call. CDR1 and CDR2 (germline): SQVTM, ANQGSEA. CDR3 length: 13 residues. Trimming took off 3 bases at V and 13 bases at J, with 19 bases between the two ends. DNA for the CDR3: TGCAGCGTTGAGGCCATCTCCGACAATGAGCAGTACTTC. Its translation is CSVEAISDNEQYF.

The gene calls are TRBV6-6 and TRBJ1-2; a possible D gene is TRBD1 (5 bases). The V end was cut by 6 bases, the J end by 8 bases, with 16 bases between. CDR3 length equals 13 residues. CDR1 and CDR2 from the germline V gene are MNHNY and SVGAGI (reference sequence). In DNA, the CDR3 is TGTGCCAGCAGCGGCGGGACGACGCTAGGCTACACCTTC. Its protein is CASSGGTTLGYTF.

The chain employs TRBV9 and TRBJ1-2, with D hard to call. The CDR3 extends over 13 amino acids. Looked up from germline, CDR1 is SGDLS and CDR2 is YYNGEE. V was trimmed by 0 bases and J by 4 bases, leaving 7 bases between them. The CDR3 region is CASSVDLFYGYTF. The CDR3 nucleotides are TGTGCCAGCAGCGTAGACCTATTCTATGGCTACACCTTC.

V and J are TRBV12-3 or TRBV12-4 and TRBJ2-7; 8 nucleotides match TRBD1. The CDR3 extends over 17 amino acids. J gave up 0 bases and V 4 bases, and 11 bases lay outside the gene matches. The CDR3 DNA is TGTGCCAGCAGTTCCGGACAGGGTCGGCCCTACTCCTACGAGCAGTACTTC. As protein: CASSSGQGRPYSYEQYF.

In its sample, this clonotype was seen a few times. The CDR3 is CASSLKTAYNEKLFF. CDR3 nucleotide sequence: TGTGCCAGCAGCTTAAAGACCGCTTATAACGAAAAACTGTTTTTT. The chain is built from TRBV5-6 and TRBJ1-4; D not resolved. The CDR3 extends over 15 amino acids. Trimming left V 2 bases short and J 8 bases short, with 16 bases between. The germline CDR1 and CDR2 sequences are SGHDT and YYEEEE.

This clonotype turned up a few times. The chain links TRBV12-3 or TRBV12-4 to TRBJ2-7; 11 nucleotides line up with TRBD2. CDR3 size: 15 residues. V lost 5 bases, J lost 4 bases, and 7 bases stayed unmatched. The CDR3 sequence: CASSQRLAGTYEQYF. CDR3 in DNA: TGTGCCAGCAGTCAACGACTAGCGGGGACTTACGAGCAGTACTTC.

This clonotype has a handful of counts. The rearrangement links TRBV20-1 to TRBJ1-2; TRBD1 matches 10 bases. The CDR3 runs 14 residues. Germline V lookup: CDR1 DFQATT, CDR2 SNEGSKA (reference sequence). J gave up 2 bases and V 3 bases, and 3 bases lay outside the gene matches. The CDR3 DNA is TGCAGTGCTAGGGGGGACAGGGGCAACTATGGCTACACCTTC. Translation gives CSARGDRGNYGYTF.

CDR3 nucleotides: TGTGCCACCAGTGATGAGCAGTTCTTC. Translation gives CATSDEQFF. The chain couples TRBV24-1 to TRBJ2-1; no clear D gene. The CDR3 contains 9 residues. Deletions cut 3 bases from V and 10 bases from J, with 0 bases between. Germline loops: CDR1 KGHDR, CDR2 SFDVKD.

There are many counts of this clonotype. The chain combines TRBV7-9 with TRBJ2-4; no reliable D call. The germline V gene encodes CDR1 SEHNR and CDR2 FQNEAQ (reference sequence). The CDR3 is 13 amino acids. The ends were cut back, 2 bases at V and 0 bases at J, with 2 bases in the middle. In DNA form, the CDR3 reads TGTGCCAGCAGCTTACTAGCCAAAAACATTCAGTACTTC. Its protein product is CASSLLAKNIQYF. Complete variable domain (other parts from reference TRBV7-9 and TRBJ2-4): DTGVSQNPRHKITKRGQNVTFRCDPISEHNRLYWYRQTLGQGPEFLTYFQNEAQLEKSRLLSDRFSAERPKGSFSTLEIQRTEQGDSAMYLCASSLLAKNIQYFGAGTRLSVL.

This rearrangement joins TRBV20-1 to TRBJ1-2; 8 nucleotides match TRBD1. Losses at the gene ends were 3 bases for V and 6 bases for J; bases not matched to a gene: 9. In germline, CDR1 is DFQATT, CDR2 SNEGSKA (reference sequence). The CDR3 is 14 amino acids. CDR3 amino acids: CSARDAQGGDGYTF. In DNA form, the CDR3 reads TGCAGTGCTAGGGATGCACAGGGGGGAGATGGCTACACCTTC.